The clone carrying this TCR beta chain was picked up a small number of times. Antigen specificity is unknown. For TCR, cDNA came from 5'RACE template switching, which added a universal primer site and UMIs. TCRdb re-derived calls from the 5' RACE reads in MiXCR, one entry per CDR3 protein. The repertoire holds about 300,000 distinct CDR3 sequences, with around 6.8% as singletons. This sample is part of a study of T cells after yellow fever vaccination. For the study at large: The authors prepared low-cell-number fractions using SMART-Seq v4 Ultra Low Input.

The CDR3 has 15 residues. Germline V gene sequence: CDR1 MNHEY, CDR2 SVGAGI. The germline V and J ends were trimmed by 0 bases and 6 bases, with 12 bases remaining between them. Whole-study findings and limits: At 95% to 97% for CD4 and about 91% for CD8, most primary-vaccination clones showed up again after the booster.

Source: PBMCs, taken roughly 47 days after the first yellow fever vaccination. The receptor was isolated from a man between 18 and 29 years old who received the YFV17D yellow fever vaccine. This chain links TRBV6-5 with TRBJ2-1; D unresolved. CDR3 sequence reads: CASSYSMLNLNEQFF. The CDR3 DNA sequence: TGTGCCAGCAGTTACTCGATGCTGAACCTCAATGAGCAGTTCTTC.